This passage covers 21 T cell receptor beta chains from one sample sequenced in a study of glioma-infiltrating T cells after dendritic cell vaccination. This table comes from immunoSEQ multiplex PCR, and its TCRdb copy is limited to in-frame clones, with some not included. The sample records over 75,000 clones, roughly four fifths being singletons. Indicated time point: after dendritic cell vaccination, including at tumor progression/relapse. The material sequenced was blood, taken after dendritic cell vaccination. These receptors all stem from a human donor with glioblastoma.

The CDR3 here is CASLQGLMGVRYF. The CDR3 coding sequence is TGCGCCAGCCTGCAGGGGCTGATGGGGGTTCGGTACTTC. The chain carries TRBV23-1 and TRBJ2-4; a weak D match, TRBD1 (6 bases). TRBV23-1 is recorded as an ORF, its role being uncertain. This CDR3 is 13 amino acids long. V was cut by 8 bases and J by 15 bases, with 23 bases left in between.

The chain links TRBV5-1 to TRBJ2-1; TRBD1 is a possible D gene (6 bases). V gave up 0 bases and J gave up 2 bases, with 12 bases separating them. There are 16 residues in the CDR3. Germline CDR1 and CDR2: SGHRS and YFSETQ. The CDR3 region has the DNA TGCGCCAGCAGCTTGGACGAACAGGGAACCTACAATGAGCAGTTCTTC. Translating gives CASSLDEQGTYNEQFF.

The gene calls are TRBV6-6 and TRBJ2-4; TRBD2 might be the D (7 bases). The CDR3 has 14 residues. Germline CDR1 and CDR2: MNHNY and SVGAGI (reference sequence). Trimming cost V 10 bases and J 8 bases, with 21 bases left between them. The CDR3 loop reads CATRDGGADDIQYF. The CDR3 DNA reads TGTGCCACTCGGGATGGGGGGGCTGATGACATTCAGTACTTC.

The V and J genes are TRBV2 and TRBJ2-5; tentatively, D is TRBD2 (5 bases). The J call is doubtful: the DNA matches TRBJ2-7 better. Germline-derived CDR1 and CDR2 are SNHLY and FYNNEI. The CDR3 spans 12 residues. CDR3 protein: CATERSSYEQYF. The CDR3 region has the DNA TGTGCCACCGAGCGGAGCTCCTACGAGCAGTACTTC.

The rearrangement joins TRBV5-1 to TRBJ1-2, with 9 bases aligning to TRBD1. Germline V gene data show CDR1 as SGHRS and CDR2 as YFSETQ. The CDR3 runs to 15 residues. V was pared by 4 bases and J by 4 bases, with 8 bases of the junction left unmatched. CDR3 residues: CASSGTGKGAYGYTF. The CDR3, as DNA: TGCGCCAGCAGCGGGACAGGGAAAGGGGCCTATGGCTACACCTTC. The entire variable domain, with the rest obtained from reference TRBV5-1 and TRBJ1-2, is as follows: KAGVTQTPRYLIKTRGQQVTLSCSPISGHRSVSWYQQTPGQGLQFLFEYFSETQRNKGNFPGRFSGRQFSNSRSEMNVSTLELGDSALYLCASSGTGKGAYGYTFGSGTRLTVV.

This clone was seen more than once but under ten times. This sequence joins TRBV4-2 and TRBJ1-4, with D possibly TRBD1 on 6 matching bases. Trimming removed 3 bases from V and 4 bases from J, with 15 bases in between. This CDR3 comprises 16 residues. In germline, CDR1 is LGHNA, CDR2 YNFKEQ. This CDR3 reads CASSQGTGQLNEKLFF. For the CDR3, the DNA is TGTGCCAGCAGCCAGGGAACCGGACAGCTTAATGAAAAACTGTTTTTT.

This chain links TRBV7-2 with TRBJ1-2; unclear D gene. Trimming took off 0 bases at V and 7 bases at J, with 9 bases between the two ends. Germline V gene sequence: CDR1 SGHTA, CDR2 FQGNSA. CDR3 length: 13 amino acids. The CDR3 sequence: CASSLARTGGYTF. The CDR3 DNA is TGTGCCAGCAGCTTAGCGAGGACTGGTGGCTACACCTTC. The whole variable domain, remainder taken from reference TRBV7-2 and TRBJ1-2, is GAGVSQSPSNKVTEKGKDVELRCDPISGHTALYWYRQSLGQGLEFLIYFQGNSAPDKSGLPSDRFSAERTGGSVSTLTIQRTQQEDSAVYLCASSLARTGGYTFGSGTRLTVV.

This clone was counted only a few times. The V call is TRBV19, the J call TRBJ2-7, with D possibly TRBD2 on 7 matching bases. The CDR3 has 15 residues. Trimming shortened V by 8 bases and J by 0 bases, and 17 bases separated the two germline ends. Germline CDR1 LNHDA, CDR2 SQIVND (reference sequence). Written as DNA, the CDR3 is TGTGCCAGTGGAAGGGGGGGCGGGAACTCCTACGAGCAGTACTTC. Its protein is CASGRGGGNSYEQYF.

The CDR3 sequence: CASSVGGRFSYGYTF. The CDR3 DNA reads as TGTGCCAGCAGCGTAGGTGGCAGGTTTTCTTATGGCTACACCTTC. The chain is built from TRBV9 and TRBJ1-2; no reliable D call. V was trimmed by 0 bases and J by 5 bases, leaving 14 bases between them. Germline values: CDR1 SGDLS, CDR2 YYNGEE. This CDR3 has 15 residues.

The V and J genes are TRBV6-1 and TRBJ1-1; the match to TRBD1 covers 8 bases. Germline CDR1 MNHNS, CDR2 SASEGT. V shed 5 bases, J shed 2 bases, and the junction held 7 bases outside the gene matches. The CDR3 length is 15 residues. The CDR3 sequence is CASSPGQALNTEAFF. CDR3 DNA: TGTGCCAGCAGTCCGGGACAGGCTCTAAACACTGAAGCTTTCTTT.

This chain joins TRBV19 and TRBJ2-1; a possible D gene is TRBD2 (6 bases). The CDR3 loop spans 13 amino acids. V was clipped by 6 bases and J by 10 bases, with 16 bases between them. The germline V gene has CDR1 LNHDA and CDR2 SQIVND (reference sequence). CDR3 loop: CASRITGVGEQFF. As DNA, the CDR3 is TGTGCCAGTAGGATAACGGGGGTGGGGGAGCAGTTCTTC.

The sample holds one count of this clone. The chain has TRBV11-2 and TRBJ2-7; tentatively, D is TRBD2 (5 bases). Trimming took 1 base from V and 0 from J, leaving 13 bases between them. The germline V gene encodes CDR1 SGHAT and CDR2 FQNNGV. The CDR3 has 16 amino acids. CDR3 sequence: CASSLGSSGISYEQYF. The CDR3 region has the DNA TGTGCCAGCAGCTTAGGAAGCAGCGGTATCTCCTACGAGCAGTACTTC. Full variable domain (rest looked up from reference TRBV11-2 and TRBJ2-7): EAGVAQSPRYKIIEKRQSVAFWCNPISGHATLYWYQQILGQGPKLLIQFQNNGVVDDSQLPKDRFSAERLKGVDSTLKIQPAKLEDSAVYLCASSLGSSGISYEQYFGPGTRLTVT.

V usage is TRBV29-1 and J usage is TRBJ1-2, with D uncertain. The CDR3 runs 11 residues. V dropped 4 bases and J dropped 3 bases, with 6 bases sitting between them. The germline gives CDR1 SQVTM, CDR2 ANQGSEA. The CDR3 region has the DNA TGCAGCGTTGGAGACTACTATGGCTACACCTTC. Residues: CSVGDYYGYTF.

CDR3 in amino acids: CASRPPGSGNTIYF. The CDR3 DNA is TGTGCCAGCAGACCCCCAGGCTCTGGAAACACCATATATTTT. This chain joins TRBV7-2 and TRBJ1-3, with no clear D. Trimming took 6 bases from V and 0 from J, leaving 9 bases between them. The length of the CDR3 is 14 residues. Germline CDR1 and CDR2: SGHTA and FQGNSA.

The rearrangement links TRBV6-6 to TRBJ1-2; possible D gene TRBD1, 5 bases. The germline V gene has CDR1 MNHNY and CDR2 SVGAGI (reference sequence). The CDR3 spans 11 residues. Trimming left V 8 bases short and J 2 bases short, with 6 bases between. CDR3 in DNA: TGTGCCAGCTCAGGGAACTATGGCTACACCTTC. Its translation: CASSGNYGYTF.

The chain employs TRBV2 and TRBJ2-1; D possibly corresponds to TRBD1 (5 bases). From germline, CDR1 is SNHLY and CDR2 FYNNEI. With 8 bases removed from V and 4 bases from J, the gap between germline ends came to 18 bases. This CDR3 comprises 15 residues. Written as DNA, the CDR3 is TGTGCCAGCGGCTTAGGGGCTAGTCTTTACAATGAGCAGTTCTTC. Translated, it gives CASGLGASLYNEQFF.

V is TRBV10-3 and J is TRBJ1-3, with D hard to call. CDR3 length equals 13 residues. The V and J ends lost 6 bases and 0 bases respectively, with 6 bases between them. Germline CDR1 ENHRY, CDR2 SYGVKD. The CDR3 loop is CAIRDNSGNTIYF. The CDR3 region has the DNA TGTGCCATCAGAGACAACTCTGGAAACACCATATATTTT.

The chain's CDR3 is CASISGTSGRSYYNEQFF. As DNA, the CDR3 is TGTGCCAGCATCTCCGGGACTAGCGGGAGGTCTTACTACAATGAGCAGTTCTTC. V usage is TRBV5-6 and J usage is TRBJ2-1; TRBD2 aligns across 15 bases. The CDR3 is made up of 18 amino acids. V was pared by 6 bases and J by 3 bases, with 10 bases of the junction left unmatched. In germline, CDR1 is SGHDT, CDR2 YYEEEE.

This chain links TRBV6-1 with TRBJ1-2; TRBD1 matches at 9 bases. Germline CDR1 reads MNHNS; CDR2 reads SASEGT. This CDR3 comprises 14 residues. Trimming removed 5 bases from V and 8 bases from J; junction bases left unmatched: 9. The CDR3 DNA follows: TGTGCCAGCAGTAACCCGGGACAGGGACGGGGCTACACCTTC. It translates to CASSNPGQGRGYTF.

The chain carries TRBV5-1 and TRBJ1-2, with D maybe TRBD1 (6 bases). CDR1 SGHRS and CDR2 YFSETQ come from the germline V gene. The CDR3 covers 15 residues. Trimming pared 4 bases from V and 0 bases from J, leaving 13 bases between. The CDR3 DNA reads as TGCGCCAGCAGCGGGGGCCCCGCGGCTAACTATGGCTACACCTTC. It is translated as CASSGGPAANYGYTF.

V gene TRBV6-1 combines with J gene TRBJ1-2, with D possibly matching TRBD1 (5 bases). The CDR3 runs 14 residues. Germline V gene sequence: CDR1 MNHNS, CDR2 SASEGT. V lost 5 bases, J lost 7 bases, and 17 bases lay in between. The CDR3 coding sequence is TGTGCCAGCAGTACCTTCTCGGGGGGGGGTGGCTACACCTTC. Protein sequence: CASSTFSGGGGYTF.